The 11 T cell receptor beta chains in this list originate from one sample, sequenced in a study of T cells after yellow fever vaccination. TCRdb analysed the 5' RACE reads with MiXCR anew, one entry per CDR3 protein. The data hold hundreds of thousands of distinct CDR3 sequences, with roughly 3.5% observed a single time. The source material was PBMCs, sampled on the day of the yellow fever booster vaccination. The receptors were gathered from a young man who received the YFV17D yellow fever vaccine.

The V gene is TRBV19, the J gene TRBJ2-1; D possibly corresponds to TRBD2 (5 bases). Trimming pared 8 bases from V and 3 bases from J, leaving 11 bases between. The CDR3 is 13 residues long. CDR1 LNHDA and CDR2 SQIVND come from the germline V gene (reference sequence). The CDR3 loop reads CASRERNYNEQFF. In DNA, the CDR3 is TGTGCCAGTCGGGAAAGAAACTACAATGAGCAGTTCTTC.

This clonotype was observed many times. The V gene is TRBV5-5, the J gene TRBJ2-7; no clear D. CDR1 is SGHKS, CDR2 YYEKEE, per germline (reference sequence). This CDR3 spans 14 amino acids. DNA of the CDR3: TGTGCCAGCAGATTGGATGGGCTGAGATACGAGCAGTACGTC. It codes for CASRLDGLRYEQYV.

V usage is TRBV20-1 and J usage is TRBJ2-5; the match to TRBD2 covers 7 bases. Losses at the gene ends were 5 bases for V and 5 bases for J; bases not matched to a gene: 14. The CDR3 is 15 residues long. Germline V gene sequence: CDR1 DFQATT, CDR2 SNEGSKA (reference sequence). The CDR3: CSAATEQWRGETQYF. CDR3 bases: TGCAGTGCTGCAACTGAGCAATGGCGGGGGGAGACCCAGTACTTC.

This clonotype was seen ten or more times. The chain carries TRBV7-2 and TRBJ2-5; D remains ambiguous. Germline CDR1 SGHTA, CDR2 FQGNSA. This CDR3 contains 15 residues. V was clipped by 1 base and J by 1 base, with 10 bases between them. CDR3 DNA: TGTGCCAGCAGCTTAGGGTCGGGCCGCCAAGAGACCCAGTACTTC. This gives the protein CASSLGSGRQETQYF.

In its sample, this clonotype was seen many times. The chain joins TRBV12-3 or TRBV12-4 to TRBJ1-1; D ambiguous. Trimming took 6 bases from V and 9 from J, leaving 11 bases between them. The CDR3 totals 11 residues. The CDR3 region is CASRGERKAFF. CDR3 coding DNA: TGTGCCAGCAGGGGTGAACGGAAAGCTTTCTTT.

The J gene is TRBJ1-1, the V gene TRBV20-1; D remains ambiguous. Germline lookup yields CDR1 DFQATT and CDR2 SNEGSKA (reference sequence). The V and J ends lost 0 bases and 7 bases respectively, with 24 bases between them. This CDR3 comprises 17 residues. CDR3 DNA sequence: TGCAGTGCTAGAGACCCGCCTGGGTTGGGAGTTTCGAATGAAGCTTTCTTT. Translation: CSARDPPGLGVSNEAFF.

This clonotype showed up many times. V is TRBV11-2 and J is TRBJ2-1, with 8 bases aligning to TRBD2. V shed 5 bases, J shed 4 bases, and the junction held 7 bases outside the gene matches. Germline CDR1 SGHAT, CDR2 FQNNGV. The CDR3 has 15 amino acids. The CDR3 region is CASSPSGGIYNEQFF. CDR3 coding DNA: TGTGCCAGCAGCCCCAGCGGGGGTATATACAATGAGCAGTTCTTC. The complete variable domain, with remaining parts taken from reference TRBV11-2 and TRBJ2-1, reads EAGVAQSPRYKIIEKRQSVAFWCNPISGHATLYWYQQILGQGPKLLIQFQNNGVVDDSQLPKDRFSAERLKGVDSTLKIQPAKLEDSAVYLCASSPSGGIYNEQFFGPGTRLTVL.

Only a few counts were recorded for this clonotype. J is TRBJ2-3 and V is TRBV27; tentative D call: TRBD1 (6 bases). The germline V and J ends were trimmed by 4 bases and 6 bases, with 14 bases remaining between them. The CDR3 totals 14 residues. Germline V gene data show CDR1 as MNHEY and CDR2 as SMNVEV (reference sequence). CDR3 sequence reads: CASSYRQAGDTQYF. The CDR3 coding sequence is TGTGCCAGCAGTTATCGACAGGCAGGGGATACGCAGTATTTT.

The V gene is TRBV29-1, the J gene TRBJ2-1; 11 bases are shared with TRBD2. The CDR3 totals 14 residues. The trim removed 4 bases at V and 6 bases at J, leaving 5 bases unmatched. Germline-derived CDR1 and CDR2 are SQVTM and ANQGSEA. The CDR3 is CSVATSGEPNEQFF. CDR3 DNA: TGCAGCGTTGCGACTAGCGGGGAGCCCAATGAGCAGTTCTTC.

The chain carries TRBV7-9 and TRBJ2-5, with D perhaps TRBD1 or TRBD2 (5 bases each). The V gene's germline CDR1 is SEHNR and CDR2 FQNEAQ (reference sequence). Trimming shortened V by 9 bases and J by 3 bases, and 8 bases separated the two germline ends. The length of the CDR3 is 11 residues. The CDR3 sequence: CASGTEETQYF. DNA for the CDR3: TGTGCCAGTGGGACGGAAGAGACCCAGTACTTC. Variable domain in full (rest from reference TRBV7-9 and TRBJ2-5): DTGVSQNPRHKITKRGQNVTFRCDPISEHNRLYWYRQTLGQGPEFLTYFQNEAQLEKSRLLSDRFSAERPKGSFSTLEIQRTEQGDSAMYLCASGTEETQYFGPGTRLLVL.

The chain is built from TRBV20-1 and TRBJ1-2; the match to TRBD1 covers 9 bases. The CDR3 contains 13 residues. Germline V gives CDR1 DFQATT, CDR2 SNEGSKA (reference sequence). V lost 6 bases to trimming and J lost 8 bases; unmatched junction nucleotides: 10. CDR3 bases: TGCAGTGCGCCCCGGGACAGGGTACGCGGCTACACCTTC. Amino acid sequence: CSAPRDRVRGYTF.